These 24 T cell receptor beta chains share one sample of origin, sequenced in a study of control samples from healthy donors and cancer patients. Assay: immunoSEQ multiplex PCR; the TCRdb copy retains only in-frame clones and omits some. The data contain under 200,000 clones, 80% to 90% of them seen just once; the ten biggest clones take up approximately 4.9%. The specimen sequenced was blood. The receptor set was obtained from a woman aged 25 to 39 in good health.

CDR3 in amino acids: CASSSPSRGNEQFF. The CDR3 DNA follows: TGTGCCAGCAGCTCCCCTTCCCGAGGGAATGAGCAGTTCTTC. J is TRBJ2-1 and V is TRBV11-2; possible D gene TRBD2, 5 bases. V was trimmed by 4 bases and J by 7 bases, leaving 14 bases between them. Germline CDR1 reads SGHAT; CDR2 reads FQNNGV. The CDR3 sequence is 14 residues long.

This chain uses TRBV6-1 with TRBJ2-1; 8 positions match TRBD1. The germline CDR1 and CDR2 sequences are MNHNS and SASEGT. CDR3 length: 14 amino acids. The J segment lost 8 bases and the V segment lost 4 bases, leaving 7 bases of the junction unmatched. In DNA form, the CDR3 reads TGTGCCAGCAGTGGGGAGACAGGGGCCGATGAGCAGTTCTTC. Protein product: CASSGETGADEQFF.

J is TRBJ2-3 and V is TRBV3-1 (or the pseudogene TRBV3-2); 12 positions agree with TRBD2. Trimming removed 5 bases from V and 2 bases from J; junction bases left unmatched: 8. The CDR3 has 17 residues. Germline values: CDR1 LGHDT, CDR2 YNNKEL (reference sequence). This CDR3 is CASSSRTSGEFTDTQYF. The CDR3 DNA sequence: TGTGCCAGCAGCTCACGGACTAGCGGGGAATTCACAGATACGCAGTATTTT.

CDR3 nucleotides: TGTGCCAGCATACTTGGGGCTAGCGGTACAGATACGCAGTATTTT. Protein sequence: CASILGASGTDTQYF. The V and J genes are TRBV28 and TRBJ2-3; 7 bases align to TRBD2. The V gene end was trimmed by 7 bases and the J gene end by 3 bases; junction bases not matched to a gene: 10. The CDR3 is 15 amino acids. Germline-derived CDR1 and CDR2 are MDHEN and SYDVKM.

The rearrangement links TRBV19 to TRBJ2-1, with 7 positions matching TRBD1. This CDR3 region has 12 residues. In germline, CDR1 is LNHDA, CDR2 SQIVND (reference sequence). The trim removed 6 bases at V and 6 bases at J, leaving 2 bases unmatched. In DNA form, the CDR3 reads TGTGCCAGTAGATACAGGGGCAATGAGCAGTTCTTC. It is translated as CASRYRGNEQFF. Drawing the rest from reference TRBV19 and TRBJ2-1, the complete variable domain is DGGITQSPKYLFRKEGQNVTLSCEQNLNHDAMYWYRQDPGQGLRLIYYSQIVNDFQKGDIAEGYSVSREKKESFPLTVTSAQKNPTAFYLCASRYRGNEQFFGPGTRLTVL.

The V and J genes are TRBV7-9 and TRBJ2-7, with a possible D match to TRBD1 (6 bases). Trimming stripped 2 bases from V and 1 base from J, with 9 bases between. CDR1 is SEHNR, CDR2 FQNEAQ, per germline (reference sequence). The CDR3 is 14 amino acids. The CDR3 region has the DNA TGTGCCAGCAGCTTAAGCGACAGGTCCTACGAGCAGTACGTC. Protein sequence: CASSLSDRSYEQYV.

This clone came up once. V is TRBV4-1 and J is TRBJ1-3, with D hard to call. The V and J ends lost 1 base and 0 bases respectively, with 7 bases between them. Germline-derived CDR1 and CDR2 are MGHRA and YSYEKL. The CDR3 spans 15 residues. CDR3 protein: CASSQVTNSGNTIYF. DNA for the CDR3: TGCGCCAGCAGCCAAGTCACAAACTCTGGAAACACCATATATTTT.

V usage is TRBV6-5 and J usage is TRBJ2-3; D remains unclear. The CDR3 spans 12 residues. V was shortened by 6 bases and J by 5 bases, with 9 bases between the two germline ends. Germline values: CDR1 MNHEY, CDR2 SVGAGI. The CDR3 coding sequence is TGTGCCAGCAGCCGATTGGGAGATACGCAGTATTTT. Its protein product is CASSRLGDTQYF.

V gene TRBV18 combines with J gene TRBJ1-5; unclear D gene. Trimming cost V 2 bases and J 5 bases, with 13 bases left between them. This CDR3 is built from 15 residues. Germline CDR1 is KGHSH and CDR2 is LQKENI. The CDR3: CASSPEIGPHQPQHF. The CDR3 DNA is TGTGCCAGCTCACCAGAGATAGGCCCCCATCAGCCCCAGCATTTT. Combining the CDR3 with reference TRBV18 and TRBJ1-5 gives the whole variable domain NAGVMQNPRHLVRRRGQEARLRCSPMKGHSHVYWYRQLPEEGLKFMVYLQKENIIDESGMPKERFSAEFPKEGPSILRIQQVVRGDSAAYFCASSPEIGPHQPQHFGDGTRLSIL.

V gene TRBV9 combines with J gene TRBJ1-6, with D possibly TRBD1 on 6 matching bases. Germline V lookup: CDR1 SGDLS, CDR2 YYNGEE. This CDR3 has 17 residues. The ends were cut back, 3 bases at V and 0 bases at J, with 13 bases in the middle. The CDR3: CASSARGSISYNSPLHF. CDR3 coding DNA: TGTGCCAGCAGCGCCAGGGGATCGATCTCCTATAATTCACCCCTCCACTTT.

The rearrangement joins TRBV15 to TRBJ1-5, with D maybe TRBD1 (5 bases). This CDR3 spans 15 amino acids. The V gene's germline CDR1 is LNHNV and CDR2 YYDKDF (reference sequence). The V end was cut by 0 bases, the J end by 6 bases, with 12 bases between. CDR3 residues: CATSRDLGVIQPQHF. The CDR3 coding sequence is TGTGCCACCAGCAGAGATCTGGGGGTGATTCAGCCCCAGCATTTT.

In its sample, this clone was seen a few times. CDR3 residues: CASSPREGLQETQYF. The DNA of the CDR3 is TGTGCCAGCAGCCCCCGGGAGGGCCTTCAAGAGACCCAGTACTTC. The chain carries TRBV7-2 and TRBJ2-5; 8 nucleotides align to TRBD2. The germline CDR1 and CDR2 sequences are SGHTA and FQGNSA. CDR3 length: 15 residues. Trimming at V came to 5 bases and at J to 2 bases, leaving 7 bases not matched to a gene. Complete variable domain (other parts from reference TRBV7-2 and TRBJ2-5): GAGVSQSPSNKVTEKGKDVELRCDPISGHTALYWYRQSLGQGLEFLIYFQGNSAPDKSGLPSDRFSAERTGGSVSTLTIQRTQQEDSAVYLCASSPREGLQETQYFGPGTRLLVL.

This chain uses TRBV6-6 with TRBJ1-1, with D uncertain. The CDR3 extends over 12 amino acids. Germline V lookup: CDR1 MNHNY, CDR2 SVGAGI (reference sequence). V gave up 2 bases and J gave up 8 bases, with 9 bases separating them. The CDR3 here is CASSYASLEAFF. The CDR3 bases are TGTGCCAGCAGTTACGCAAGTTTGGAAGCTTTCTTT.

The V gene is TRBV6-7, the J gene TRBJ2-7; TRBD1 is a possible D gene (5 bases). TRBV6-7 is treated as an ORF (open reading frame) with a function not yet certain. V was pared by 10 bases and J by 2 bases, with 21 bases between. The CDR3 runs to 15 residues. CDR3 nucleotides: TGTGCCATTACCCAGAGGACACTCGGAACCTACGAGCAGTACGTC. Protein: CAITQRTLGTYEQYV.

In this sample, this clone turned up once. This chain uses TRBV5-1 with TRBJ1-2; D call uncertain. V was shortened by 4 bases and J by 0 bases, with 7 bases between the two germline ends. Germline values: CDR1 SGHRS, CDR2 YFSETQ. This CDR3 is built from 13 residues. The CDR3 DNA is TGCGCCAGCAGCCTGACTTCTAACTATGGCTACACCTTC. It is translated as CASSLTSNYGYTF.

This chain links TRBV2 with TRBJ1-3; D is unclear. Germline CDR1 reads SNHLY; CDR2 reads FYNNEI. The germline V and J ends were trimmed by 1 base and 4 bases, with 11 bases remaining between them. The CDR3 length is 15 residues. The CDR3 is CASSEVGVAGNTIYF. As DNA, the CDR3 is TGTGCCAGCAGTGAAGTCGGGGTTGCCGGAAACACCATATATTTT.

The rearrangement joins TRBV4-1 to TRBJ2-2; TRBD2 aligns across 8 bases. Looked up from germline, CDR1 is MGHRA and CDR2 is YSYEKL. Trimming at V came to 3 bases and at J to 8 bases, leaving 17 bases not matched to a gene. CDR3 length equals 18 residues. Here the CDR3 DNA reads TGCGCCAGCAGCCATCCGAAGCGGGAGTTCGTTAACTCGGGGGAGCTGTTTTTT. Protein product: CASSHPKREFVNSGELFF.

V gene TRBV5-4 combines with J gene TRBJ2-5, with D perhaps matching TRBD1 (6 bases). CDR1 and CDR2 (germline): SGHNT, YYREEE (reference sequence). This CDR3 has 14 residues. V was trimmed by 2 bases and J by 0 bases, leaving 8 bases between them. CDR3 DNA sequence: TGTGCCAGCAGCTTACAGGGAAACCAAGAGACCCAGTACTTC. Its translation is CASSLQGNQETQYF.

The chain carries TRBV7-9 and TRBJ2-3; TRBD1 might be the D (6 bases). This CDR3 is 17 amino acids long. V was shortened by 1 base and J by 0 bases, with 14 bases between the two germline ends. Looked up from germline, CDR1 is SEHNR and CDR2 is FQNEAQ (reference sequence). The CDR3, as DNA: TGTGCCAGCAGCTTAGGTAGGGGGTGGGCCAGCACAGATACGCAGTATTTT. Translating it yields CASSLGRGWASTDTQYF.

J is TRBJ2-5 and V is TRBV15; D not resolved. V lost 3 bases and J lost 0, with 20 bases in between. Germline loops: CDR1 LNHNV, CDR2 YYDKDF (reference sequence). The CDR3 runs to 18 residues. The CDR3 bases are TGTGCCACCAGCAGGATTTCCGGCGCCCGCATGTACCAAGAGACCCAGTACTTC. The encoded protein is CATSRISGARMYQETQYF.

The J gene is TRBJ2-5, the V gene TRBV12-3 or TRBV12-4, with 9 positions matching TRBD1. Germline trimming cut 4 bases from V and 5 bases from J; bases unmatched to any gene: 2. This CDR3 spans 13 amino acids. The chain's CDR3 is CASSYRGLETQYF. CDR3 bases: TGTGCCAGCAGTTACAGGGGGCTGGAGACCCAGTACTTC.

This chain uses TRBV5-1 with TRBJ2-3; the D gene is possibly TRBD2 (5 bases). Trimming took off 4 bases at V and 0 bases at J, with 15 bases between the two ends. CDR3 length equals 16 residues. Germline V CDR1 and CDR2: SGHRS, YFSETQ. The CDR3: CASSAPVGKSTDTQYF. CDR3 bases: TGCGCCAGCAGCGCCCCGGTCGGGAAGAGCACAGATACGCAGTATTTT.

The chain carries TRBV21-1 and TRBJ1-1. TRBV21-1 is a listed pseudogene. The length of the CDR3 is 15 residues. CDR3: CASSKRGSKNTEAFF. Here the CDR3 DNA reads TGTGCCAGCAGCAAACGGGGGTCCAAGAACACTGAAGCTTTCTTT.

This chain joins TRBV5-4 and TRBJ2-5; TRBD1 agrees at 8 bases. CDR1 is SGHNT, CDR2 YYREEE, per germline (reference sequence). V dropped 3 bases and J dropped 2; count of bases not matched to a gene: 3. This CDR3 is 14 amino acids long. The CDR3 nucleotides are TGTGCCAGCAGCTGGGGACAGGATCAAGAGACCCAGTACTTC. Residues: CASSWGQDQETQYF.